One sample yielded the 25 T cell receptor beta chains listed below, sequenced in a study of OX40 agonist ivuxolimab in advanced cancers. This table comes from immunoSEQ multiplex PCR, and its TCRdb copy is limited to in-frame clones, with some not included. The sample has tens of thousands of clones; roughly nine tenths are singletons. The material sequenced was CD4+ or CD8+ T cells sorted from blood, taken in a trial of the OX40 agonist ivuxolimab. These receptors originate from an adult with an advanced solid tumor such as melanoma, head and neck, liver or kidney cancer.

A single count supports this clone. V is TRBV10-3 and J is TRBJ1-1, with D uncertain. The CDR3 runs to 13 residues. Germline CDR1 ENHRY, CDR2 SYGVKD. The V end was cut by 7 bases, the J end by 1 base, with 10 bases between. CDR3 sequence (DNA): TGTGCCATCACCGTACAAAGGAACACTGAAGCTTTCTTT. Protein: CAITVQRNTEAFF.

J is TRBJ2-5 and V is TRBV6-5; either TRBD1 or TRBD2 may supply D (5 bases each). V dropped 6 bases and J dropped 2 bases, with 13 bases sitting between them. This CDR3 is built from 14 residues. Germline V lookup: CDR1 MNHEY, CDR2 SVGAGI. In nucleotides, the CDR3 is TGTGCCAGCAGGGGACCGGGACCTCAAGAGACCCAGTACTTC. Protein: CASRGPGPQETQYF.

The chain joins TRBV7-9 to TRBJ1-5; D is unresolved. V gave up 5 bases and J gave up 3 bases, with 5 bases separating them. The CDR3 is 12 amino acids. Germline-derived CDR1 and CDR2 are SEHNR and FQNEAQ (reference sequence). This CDR3 is CASSEPNQPQHF. CDR3 sequence (DNA): TGTGCCAGCAGCGAGCCCAATCAGCCCCAGCATTTT.

V usage is TRBV27 and J usage is TRBJ2-1, with TRBD2 matching over 7 bases. Germline assignment: CDR1 MNHEY and CDR2 SMNVEV (reference sequence). The junction had 8 bases not matched to a gene; V was cut back by 7 bases and J by 2 bases. The CDR3 consists of 15 residues. The CDR3 sequence is CASTPWGGAYNEQFF. DNA for the CDR3: TGTGCCAGCACCCCCTGGGGGGGGGCCTACAATGAGCAGTTCTTC.

V usage is TRBV7-2 and J usage is TRBJ2-3, with 10 bases that match TRBD2. The CDR3 runs 17 residues. The germline V gene encodes CDR1 SGHTA and CDR2 FQGNSA. After removal of 1 base from V and 1 base from J, the junction contained 5 bases not matched to a gene. CDR3 in DNA: TGTGCCAGCAGCTTAGGGTGGCTAGCGGGGGGCACAGATACGCAGTATTTT. Translated: CASSLGWLAGGTDTQYF.

This clone was seen just once. The chain is built from TRBV2 and TRBJ2-7; 11 nucleotides match TRBD1. Per the germline V gene, CDR1 is SNHLY and CDR2 is FYNNEI. The length of the CDR3 is 14 residues. V shed 5 bases and J 6 bases; nucleotides not matched to a gene: 6. CDR3 bases: TGTGCCAGCAGTCCGCGGACAGGGGGCGTCGAGCAGTACTTC. This encodes CASSPRTGGVEQYF.

The gene calls are TRBV19 and TRBJ2-7; 9 bases line up with TRBD2. The CDR3 extends over 14 amino acids. Germline loops: CDR1 LNHDA, CDR2 SQIVND (reference sequence). DNA for the CDR3: TGTGCTACAGTAGATAGCGGGAGAACATACGAGCAGTACTTC. Translating gives CATVDSGRTYEQYF.

This clone was observed a few times. The rearrangement uses TRBV7-9 and TRBJ1-2, with D possibly matching TRBD1 (6 bases). V lost 1 base and J lost 7, with 7 bases in between. The CDR3 has 12 residues. CDR1 and CDR2 (germline): SEHNR, FQNEAQ (reference sequence). The CDR3 DNA is TGTGCCAGCAGCTTAGACAGGGTTGGCTACACCTTC. This translates into CASSLDRVGYTF.

The chain uses TRBV5-1 and TRBJ1-1, with D unresolved. Germline V CDR1 and CDR2: SGHRS, YFSETQ. This CDR3 contains 14 residues. V lost 1 base and J 1 base, leaving 8 bases between the germline ends. The CDR3 region has the DNA TGCGCCAGCAGCTTGACAGAAACGAACACTGAAGCTTTCTTT. Encoded protein: CASSLTETNTEAFF.

CDR3 sequence reads: CASSARVSDTQYF. Written as DNA, the CDR3 is TGTGCCAGCAGTGCTAGGGTTTCAGATACGCAGTATTTT. The rearrangement links TRBV9 to TRBJ2-3, with D unresolved. Trimming stripped 5 bases from V and 4 bases from J, with 11 bases between. CDR3 length: 13 amino acids. The V gene's germline CDR1 is SGDLS and CDR2 YYNGEE.

This clone appeared once. This chain's CDR3 is CAITAGQESSYEQYF. In DNA, the CDR3 is TGTGCCATCACGGCGGGGCAGGAGAGCTCCTACGAGCAGTACTTC. V and J are TRBV10-3 and TRBJ2-7; D might be TRBD2 (6 bases). The CDR3 length is 15 residues. CDR1 and CDR2 from the germline V gene are ENHRY and SYGVKD. The germline V and J ends were trimmed by 7 bases and 0 bases, with 16 bases remaining between them.

The genes are TRBV5-4 and TRBJ2-3; D call uncertain. Germline V gene data show CDR1 as SGHNT and CDR2 as YYREEE (reference sequence). CDR3 length: 10 residues. V was clipped by 9 bases and J by 2 bases, with 4 bases between them. The DNA for the CDR3 is TGTGCCATTCTCACAGATACGCAGTATTTT. Translation: CAILTDTQYF.

The chain links TRBV7-2 to TRBJ1-5; no clear D gene. This CDR3 has 13 amino acids. With 5 bases removed from V and 6 bases from J, the gap between germline ends came to 11 bases. CDR1 and CDR2 (germline): SGHTA, FQGNSA. The CDR3 region is CASSREPRQPQHF. Written as DNA, the CDR3 is TGTGCCAGCAGCCGAGAGCCGCGTCAGCCCCAGCATTTT.

This chain connects TRBV5-6 to TRBJ1-3; a possible D gene is TRBD1 (5 bases). Trimming shortened V by 2 bases and J by 0 bases, and 15 bases separated the two germline ends. Germline CDR1 reads SGHDT; CDR2 reads YYEEEE. This CDR3 comprises 17 residues. CDR3 nucleotide sequence: TGTGCCAGCAGCTTAGAAGTCAGGGCCTACTCTGGAAACACCATATATTTT. This translates into CASSLEVRAYSGNTIYF. Together with reference TRBV5-6 and TRBJ1-3, the CDR3 gives the full variable domain: DAGVTQSPTHLIKTRGQQVTLRCSPKSGHDTVSWYQQALGQGPQFIFQYYEEEERQRGNFPDRFSGHQFPNYSSELNVNALLLGDSALYLCASSLEVRAYSGNTIYFGEGSWLTVV.

The chain carries TRBV9 and TRBJ2-7, with 15 bases lining up with TRBD2. Germline CDR1 SGDLS, CDR2 YYNGEE. V lost 4 bases to trimming and J lost 5 bases; unmatched junction nucleotides: 7. The CDR3 has 16 amino acids. The CDR3 sequence: CASSPGLAGGLNEQYF. CDR3 sequence (DNA): TGTGCCAGCAGCCCTGGACTAGCGGGAGGGTTAAACGAGCAGTACTTC.

The rearrangement joins TRBV5-4 to TRBJ2-5; the D is unclear. The CDR3 length is 14 residues. Germline V gene sequence: CDR1 SGHNT, CDR2 YYREEE (reference sequence). Deletions cut 1 base from V and 1 base from J, with 8 bases between. Here the CDR3 DNA reads TGTGCCAGCAGCTTGACAGTTTCCCAAGAGACCCAGTACTTC. It yields the protein CASSLTVSQETQYF. Supplemented by reference TRBV5-4 and TRBJ2-5, the full variable domain reads ETGVTQSPTHLIKTRGQQVTLRCSSQSGHNTVSWYQQALGQGPQFIFQYYREEENGRGNFPPRFSGLQFPNYSSELNVNALELDDSALYLCASSLTVSQETQYFGPGTRLLVL.

The V call is TRBV2, the J call TRBJ2-5; 7 bases align to TRBD1. V was clipped by 6 bases and J by 9 bases; unmatched bases: 10. The CDR3 contains 13 residues. In germline, CDR1 is SNHLY, CDR2 FYNNEI. The CDR3 region has the DNA TGTGCCAGCAGACCCCCGACAGGGCTGGCCCAGTACTTC. Its translation is CASRPPTGLAQYF.

This clone was detected only once. The rearrangement links TRBV7-9 to TRBJ2-7; unclear D gene. Germline V gives CDR1 SEHNR, CDR2 FQNEAQ (reference sequence). With 1 base removed from V and 3 bases from J, the gap between germline ends came to 7 bases. The CDR3 is made up of 13 amino acids. The CDR3 DNA follows: TGTGCCAGCAGCTTAGGTGGGGTCTACGAGCAGTACTTC. Translation gives CASSLGGVYEQYF.

The chain has TRBV28 and TRBJ2-7; unclear D gene. The V end lost 7 bases, the J end lost 0 bases, and 13 bases lay between the germline ends. The CDR3 spans 14 residues. Germline CDR1 reads MDHEN; CDR2 reads SYDVKM. The CDR3 region has the DNA TGTGCCAGCATCTTACGTGGCAGCTCCTACGAGCAGTACTTC. It codes for CASILRGSSYEQYF.

The V and J genes are TRBV19 and TRBJ2-1; 15 nucleotides line up with TRBD2. Germline V gene sequence: CDR1 LNHDA, CDR2 SQIVND (reference sequence). CDR3 length equals 17 residues. V shed 5 bases and J 5 bases; nucleotides not matched to a gene: 7. The CDR3 is CASSFGLAGGPNNEQFF. The CDR3 region has the DNA TGTGCCAGTAGTTTCGGACTAGCGGGAGGGCCAAACAATGAGCAGTTCTTC.

This clone was detected only once. The chain has TRBV27 and TRBJ1-1, with a weak D call TRBD1 (6 bases). Germline V gene sequence: CDR1 MNHEY, CDR2 SMNVEV (reference sequence). This CDR3 has 16 residues. With 6 bases removed from V and 1 base from J, the gap between germline ends came to 18 bases. CDR3 region: CASRIQGSYRNTEAFF. The CDR3 DNA reads as TGTGCCAGCAGAATCCAGGGGAGCTATCGGAACACTGAAGCTTTCTTT.

DNA of the CDR3: TGTGCCAGCAGCCAAGTACGGGGCACCGGGGAGCTGTTTTTT. Amino acids: CASSQVRGTGELFF. V usage is TRBV14 and J usage is TRBJ2-2; D may be TRBD2 (5 bases). V was trimmed by 1 base and J by 4 bases, leaving 7 bases between them. This CDR3 contains 14 residues. Germline CDR1 and CDR2: SGHDN and FVKESK.

The J gene is TRBJ2-5, the V gene TRBV29-1, with D perhaps matching TRBD2 (7 bases). Between the trimmed V and J ends, which lost 1 base and 5 bases, there was a span of 14 bases. The germline V gene has CDR1 SQVTM and CDR2 ANQGSEA. CDR3 length equals 14 residues. This CDR3 reads CSVEGAGEGETQYF. In DNA, the CDR3 is TGCAGCGTTGAAGGGGCAGGGGAGGGTGAGACCCAGTACTTC.

This chain uses TRBV5-1 with TRBJ2-3; D gene unclear. V was trimmed by 4 bases and J by 2 bases, leaving 14 bases between them. CDR3 length: 15 amino acids. In germline, CDR1 is SGHRS, CDR2 YFSETQ. CDR3 DNA sequence: TGCGCCAGCAGCCCACCTCGGGCGAACACAGATACGCAGTATTTT. Its protein product is CASSPPRANTDTQYF. Full variable domain (remainder filled in from reference TRBV5-1 and TRBJ2-3): KAGVTQTPRYLIKTRGQQVTLSCSPISGHRSVSWYQQTPGQGLQFLFEYFSETQRNKGNFPGRFSGRQFSNSRSEMNVSTLELGDSALYLCASSPPRANTDTQYFGPGTRLTVL.

This chain links TRBV11-2 with TRBJ2-2; 9 bases agree with TRBD1. V was pared by 0 bases and J by 5 bases, with 7 bases of the junction left unmatched. There are 17 residues in the CDR3. Per germline, CDR1 SGHAT and CDR2 FQNNGV. The CDR3 DNA sequence: TGTGCCAGCAGCTTAGATCGGGACAGGGCAGGAACCGGGGAGCTGTTTTTT. The encoded protein is CASSLDRDRAGTGELFF.